The present TCR beta chain was sequenced within a study of Tregs in tolerant kidney transplant recipients. Broader study findings: Expanding Tregs on activated donor B cells appeared to best identify donor-specific TCRbeta clones. No direct test of biological reproducibility was done here. Donor-specific Treg expansion exceeded global Treg expansion in tolerant patients, suggesting antigen drive.

The data were produced by immunoSEQ multiplex PCR, yet TCRdb's version contains in-frame clones alone and is incomplete. Of fewer than 80,000 clones in the sample, 95% to 98% were seen once. This CDR3 is built from 16 residues. The J segment lost 6 bases and the V segment lost 5 bases, leaving 11 bases of the junction unmatched. CDR1 is MDHEN and CDR2 is SYDVKM in the germline V gene. About this clone itself: Antigen: not known.

This rearrangement joins TRBV28 to TRBJ2-3, with 10 bases lining up with TRBD2. The starting material was CD4+ T cells from blood, obtained before the transplant. The origin of this receptor is a human donor who received a combined kidney and bone marrow transplant. The CDR3 DNA follows: TGTGCCAGCAGTATAAGCGGGGGGGGCAATTCGGATACGCAGTATTTT. Its translation: CASSISGGGNSDTQYF.